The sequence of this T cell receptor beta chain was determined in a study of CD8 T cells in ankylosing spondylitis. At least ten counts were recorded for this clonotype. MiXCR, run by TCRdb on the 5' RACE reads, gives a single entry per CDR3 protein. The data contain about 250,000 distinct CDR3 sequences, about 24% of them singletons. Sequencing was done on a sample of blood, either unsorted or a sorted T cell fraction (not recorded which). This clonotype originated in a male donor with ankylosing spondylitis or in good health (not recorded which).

This CDR3 reads CASSGERGVFYNEQFF. The CDR3 DNA reads TGTGCCAGCAGTGGAGAGCGGGGGGTCTTCTACAATGAGCAGTTCTTC. The chain uses TRBV5-6 and TRBJ2-1; TRBD2 aligns across 9 bases. With 5 bases clipped from V and 3 bases from J, the junction kept 9 bases outside the gene matches. The CDR3 consists of 16 residues. In germline, CDR1 is SGHDT, CDR2 YYEEEE.